This entry describes one TCR beta chain. Antigen specificity is unknown. Germline V gene sequence: CDR1 SGHDT, CDR2 YYEEEE. The CDR3 consists of 15 residues. Trimming pared 3 bases from V and 2 bases from J, leaving 12 bases between. The sample is drawn from a study of shared clonotypes between healthy human individuals. Background on the study: Sampling drew on donors who were two women and a few men aged 18 to 49. Each donor's CD4 naive and CD4 memory cells filled three plates apiece, CD8 naive two, and CD8 memory one. Study results and caveats: Generally, estimated richness proved larger in naive subsets than it did in memory subsets.

Assay used: immunoSEQ multiplex PCR; TCRdb lists only in-frame clones, some missing. The table lists over 2,000,000 clones, just under 95% of them singletons. Cells designated naive CD8 were CD45RO-negative and were positively selected for CCR7, with terminally differentiated effector memory CD45RA+ cells excluded. Healthy adults negative for HIV, lacking recent acute infections or vaccinations, served as donors. The genes are TRBV5-6 and TRBJ1-3; tentative D call: TRBD1 (6 bases). The receptor comes from a man between 18 and 29 years old in good health. Some clones in this sample may be carry-over from other donors' samples. The sample comprised naive CD8+ T cells from PBMCs. The CDR3 bases are TGTGCCAGCAGCTGGGGGCCCTTCGCTGGAAACACCATATATTTT. This codes for CASSWGPFAGNTIYF.